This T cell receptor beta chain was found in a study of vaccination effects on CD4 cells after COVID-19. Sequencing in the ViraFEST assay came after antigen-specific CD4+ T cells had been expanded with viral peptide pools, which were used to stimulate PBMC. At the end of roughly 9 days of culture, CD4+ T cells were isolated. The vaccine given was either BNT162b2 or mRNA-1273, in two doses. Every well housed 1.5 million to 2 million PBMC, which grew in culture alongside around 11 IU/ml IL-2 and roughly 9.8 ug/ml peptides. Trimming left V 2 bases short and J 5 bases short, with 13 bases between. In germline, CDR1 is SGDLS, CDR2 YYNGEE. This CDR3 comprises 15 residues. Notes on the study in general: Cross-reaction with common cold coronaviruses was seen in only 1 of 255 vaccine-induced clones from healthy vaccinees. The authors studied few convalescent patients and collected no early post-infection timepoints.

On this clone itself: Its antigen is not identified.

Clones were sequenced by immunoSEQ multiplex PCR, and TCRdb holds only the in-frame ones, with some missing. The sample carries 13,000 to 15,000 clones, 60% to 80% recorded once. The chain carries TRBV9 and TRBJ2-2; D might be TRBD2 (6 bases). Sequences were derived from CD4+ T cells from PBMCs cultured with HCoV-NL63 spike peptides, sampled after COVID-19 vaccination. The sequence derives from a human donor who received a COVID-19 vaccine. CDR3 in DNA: TGTGCCAGCAGCGTCTATTCCGGGGGAACCGGGGAGCTGTTTTTT. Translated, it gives CASSVYSGGTGELFF.